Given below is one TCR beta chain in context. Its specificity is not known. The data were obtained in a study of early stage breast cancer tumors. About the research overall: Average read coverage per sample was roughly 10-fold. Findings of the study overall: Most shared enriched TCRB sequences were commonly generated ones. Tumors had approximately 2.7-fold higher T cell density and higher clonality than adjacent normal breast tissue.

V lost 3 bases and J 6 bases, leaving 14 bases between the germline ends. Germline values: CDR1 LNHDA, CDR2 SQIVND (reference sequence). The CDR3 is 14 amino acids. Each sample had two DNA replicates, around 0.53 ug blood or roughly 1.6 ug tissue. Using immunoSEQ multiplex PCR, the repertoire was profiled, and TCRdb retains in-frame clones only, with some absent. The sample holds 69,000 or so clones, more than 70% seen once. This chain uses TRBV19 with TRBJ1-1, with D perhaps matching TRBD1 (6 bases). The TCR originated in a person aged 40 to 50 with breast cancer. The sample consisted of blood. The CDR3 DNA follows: TGTGCCAGTAGTATTACCAGGGGTGGGCCTGAAGCTTTCTTT. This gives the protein CASSITRGGPEAFF.